The 10 T cell receptor beta chains below come from one sample, sequenced in a study of CD8 T cells in Susac syndrome. Random hexamers primed reverse transcription of about 0.45 to 1 ug RNA. In TCRdb, the immunoSEQ multiplex PCR reads were re-called with MiXCR into one record per CDR3 protein. This table holds some 160,000 distinct CDR3 sequences, 90% to 95% found once. The material sequenced was CD8+ T cells from PBMCs. Source of these receptors: a human donor with multiple sclerosis.

The chain employs TRBV29-1 and TRBJ2-1; D call uncertain. This CDR3 spans 10 amino acids. The V end was cut by 7 bases, the J end by 6 bases, with 7 bases between. Germline-derived CDR1 and CDR2 are SQVTM and ANQGSEA. CDR3 nucleotide sequence: TGCAGCGCCATGGGCAATGAGCAGTTCTTC. Translation gives CSAMGNEQFF.

The chain combines TRBV20-1 with TRBJ1-2, with 9 bases fitting TRBD1. CDR3 length: 14 residues. Germline CDR1 is DFQATT and CDR2 is SNEGSKA (reference sequence). V was pared by 4 bases and J by 1 base, with 4 bases of the junction left unmatched. CDR3 DNA: TGCAGTGCTAAGGACAGGGGCTTTAACTATGGCTACACCTTC. Its translation: CSAKDRGFNYGYTF.

V and J are TRBV12-5 and TRBJ2-1; D gene ambiguous. With 5 bases removed from V and 8 bases from J, the gap between germline ends came to 7 bases. CDR3 length equals 11 residues. Germline V gene sequence: CDR1 LGHNT, CDR2 FRNRAP. CDR3 sequence: CASGLGDEQFF. As DNA, the CDR3 is TGTGCTAGTGGTCTCGGCGATGAGCAGTTCTTC.

This clonotype appeared a single time. This chain uses TRBV5-6 with TRBJ2-3, with 7 bases aligning to TRBD2. The CDR3 is 16 residues long. Losses at the gene ends were 1 base for V and 1 base for J; bases not matched to a gene: 6. CDR1 and CDR2 from the germline V gene are SGHDT and YYEEEE. CDR3 nucleotide sequence: TGTGCCAGCAGCTTGTTCAGCGGGGACGGCACAGATACGCAGTATTTT. The encoded protein is CASSLFSGDGTDTQYF.

CDR3 protein: CASRETGGMATNEKLFF. Here the CDR3 DNA reads TGTGCCAGCAGAGAGACAGGGGGGATGGCAACTAATGAAAAACTGTTTTTT. The gene calls are TRBV27 and TRBJ1-4, with 9 bases matching TRBD1. V shed 6 bases and J 0 bases; nucleotides not matched to a gene: 8. This CDR3 has 17 residues. The V gene's germline CDR1 is MNHEY and CDR2 SMNVEV (reference sequence). The complete variable domain, with remaining parts taken from reference TRBV27 and TRBJ1-4, reads EAQVTQNPRYLITVTGKKLTVTCSQNMNHEYMSWYRQDPGLGLRQIYYSMNVEVTDKGDVPEGYKVSRKEKRNFPLILESPSPNQTSLYFCASRETGGMATNEKLFFGSGTQLSVL.

This clonotype was seen once. The V and J genes are TRBV2 and TRBJ1-5, with a possible D match to TRBD1 (6 bases). The germline CDR1 and CDR2 sequences are SNHLY and FYNNEI. CDR3 length: 16 residues. With 3 bases removed from V and 6 bases from J, the gap between germline ends came to 18 bases. The CDR3 region is CASSDPGTSRGQPQHF. The CDR3 nucleotides are TGTGCCAGCAGTGACCCCGGGACATCCAGAGGTCAGCCCCAGCATTTT.

The chain has TRBV30 and TRBJ2-5, with 11 positions matching TRBD2. The V and J ends lost 1 base and 5 bases, in that order; junction bases with no gene match: 9. The length of the CDR3 is 16 residues. Germline CDR1 reads GTSNPN; CDR2 reads SVGIG (reference sequence). The CDR3 coding sequence is TGTGCCTGGAGTGAACTAGCGGGAGACCTCTTCGAGACCCAGTACTTC. Translation gives CAWSELAGDLFETQYF.

The CDR3 region has the DNA TGTGCCACCAGCAGAGAGGAGGGCCAGCCCCAGCATTTT. The encoded protein is CATSREEGQPQHF. J is TRBJ1-5 and V is TRBV15, with D unresolved. The germline V gene has CDR1 LNHNV and CDR2 YYDKDF (reference sequence). Trimming took off 0 bases at V and 7 bases at J, with 7 bases between the two ends. This CDR3 region has 13 residues.

The chain is built from TRBV20-1 and TRBJ1-1; D is ambiguous. This CDR3 region has 12 residues. Trimming took 5 bases from V and 1 from J, leaving 8 bases between them. Germline V gene sequence: CDR1 DFQATT, CDR2 SNEGSKA (reference sequence). CDR3 amino acids: CSAAVPNTEAFF. CDR3 in DNA: TGCAGTGCTGCGGTCCCGAACACTGAAGCTTTCTTT.

The CDR3 loop reads CASSFRQGGNQPQHF. In DNA form, the CDR3 reads TGTGCCAGCAGTTTCCGACAGGGTGGTAATCAGCCCCAGCATTTT. The rearrangement links TRBV27 to TRBJ1-5; 7 positions agree with TRBD1. Germline V lookup: CDR1 MNHEY, CDR2 SMNVEV (reference sequence). This CDR3 spans 15 amino acids. V was pared by 3 bases and J by 4 bases, with 6 bases of the junction left unmatched.